This T cell receptor beta chain was sequenced for a study of cytomegalovirus exposure and HLA in healthy donors. Findings and caveats of the study: Presence/absence analyses rested on an assumption that sequencing depth was roughly uniform across donors. A missense DCLRE1C variant was associated with V- and J-gene trimming of TCR beta chains in a later analysis, and an independent cohort replicated the association.

The PCR was carried out with 60 Vbeta primers and 13 Jbeta primers. Sequenced by immunoSEQ multiplex PCR; TCRdb stores in-frame clones only, minus some. This sample has tens of thousands of clones, with about 80% found just once. Donors had nominal health at sampling but likely had unrecorded immune exposures. Per germline, CDR1 LNHDA and CDR2 SQIVND (reference sequence). This CDR3 spans 15 amino acids. With V trimmed by 3 bases and J by 4 bases, 6 bases remained unmatched. To note about this clone: Its antigen remains unknown.

The rearrangement links TRBV19 to TRBJ1-5, with TRBD1 matching over 7 bases. This clonotype originated in a male donor in good health and CMV-seronegative. Sequencing was performed on PBMCs. The CDR3 coding sequence is TGTGCCAGTAGTATGGGGACAGTTCCTAATCAGCCCCAGCATTTT. Protein product: CASSMGTVPNQPQHF.